Each of the 10 T cell receptor beta chains below was sequenced from the same sample in a study of blood T cell repertoires in COVID-19. Sequenced by immunoSEQ multiplex PCR; TCRdb stores in-frame clones only, minus some. The data show about 460,000 clones, approximately 90% seen once. Sequenced sample: PBMCs or T cells enriched from blood (not recorded which). These receptors were obtained from a woman aged 60-70 years who had recovered from COVID-19.

The CDR3 sequence: CASRREWAGELFF. The CDR3 bases are TGTGCCAGCAGACGGGAATGGGCCGGGGAGCTGTTTTTT. The rearrangement uses TRBV28 and TRBJ2-2; weak D call: TRBD2 (5 bases). CDR3 length equals 13 residues. Germline values: CDR1 MDHEN, CDR2 SYDVKM. V lost 6 bases, J lost 6 bases, and 11 bases lay in between.

The chain links TRBV29-1 to TRBJ2-1; a possible D gene is TRBD1 (6 bases). CDR3 size: 13 residues. CDR1 is SQVTM, CDR2 ANQGSEA, per germline. V was trimmed by 6 bases and J by 6 bases, leaving 15 bases between them. CDR3: CSVKSGTLNEQFF. The DNA for the CDR3 is TGCAGCGTGAAGTCCGGGACACTCAATGAGCAGTTCTTC.

The chain combines TRBV6-5 with TRBJ2-7, with D tentatively TRBD1 (6 bases). Germline V CDR1 and CDR2: MNHEY, SVGAGI. V was trimmed by 0 bases and J by 1 base, leaving 7 bases between them. This CDR3 is 14 amino acids long. This CDR3 is CASSYSRGSYEQYF. The CDR3, as DNA: TGTGCCAGCAGTTACTCAAGGGGGTCCTACGAGCAGTACTTC.

This sequence joins TRBV28 and TRBJ1-2, with TRBD1 matching 12 bases. Looked up from germline, CDR1 is MDHEN and CDR2 is SYDVKM. Trimming took 4 bases from V and 8 from J; bases not matched to a gene: 8. This CDR3 region has 15 residues. The CDR3 loop is CASSSPPGQGAGYTF. CDR3 bases: TGTGCCAGCAGTTCCCCTCCGGGACAGGGGGCCGGCTACACCTTC.

The DNA of the CDR3 is TGTGCCAGCAGTTCATCAGCGGTCTACGAGCAGTACGTC. It yields the protein CASSSSAVYEQYV. The chain is built from TRBV28 and TRBJ2-7, with D maybe TRBD2 (5 bases). The CDR3 runs 13 residues. Germline V gene sequence: CDR1 MDHEN, CDR2 SYDVKM. The germline V and J ends were trimmed by 4 bases and 3 bases, with 10 bases remaining between them.

This clone was found many times. The genes are TRBV30 and TRBJ1-6; D not resolved. The germline V gene encodes CDR1 GTSNPN and CDR2 SVGIG (reference sequence). V dropped 1 base and J dropped 0 bases, with 4 bases sitting between them. This CDR3 is 14 amino acids long. This chain's CDR3 is CAWSDYSYNSPLHF. CDR3 coding DNA: TGTGCCTGGAGTGATTACTCCTATAATTCACCCCTCCACTTT.

The chain joins TRBV2 to TRBJ2-7; TRBD1 might be the D (5 bases). V lost 6 bases and J lost 3, with 21 bases in between. The CDR3 extends over 16 amino acids. CDR1 and CDR2 (germline): SNHLY, FYNNEI. This CDR3 is CASRGPHGIGNYEQYF. The CDR3 DNA reads TGTGCCAGCAGGGGGCCACACGGCATTGGGAACTACGAGCAGTACTTC.

The chain couples TRBV5-5 to TRBJ1-2; the match to TRBD1 covers 8 bases. Germline-derived CDR1 and CDR2 are SGHKS and YYEKEE (reference sequence). The trim removed 0 bases at V and 5 bases at J, leaving 6 bases unmatched. The CDR3 covers 15 residues. The CDR3 loop is CASSLATGGLYGYTF. The CDR3 DNA follows: TGTGCCAGCAGCTTGGCCACAGGGGGGTTGTATGGCTACACCTTC.

This clone was seen only once. The chain is built from TRBV9 and TRBJ2-3, with a tentative D call TRBD2 (5 bases). Trimming took 0 bases from V and 2 from J, leaving 10 bases between them. This CDR3 has 15 residues. Germline CDR1 is SGDLS and CDR2 is YYNGEE. CDR3 loop: CASSVGAELTDTQYF. In DNA form, the CDR3 reads TGTGCCAGCAGCGTAGGAGCGGAGCTCACAGATACGCAGTATTTT.

This clone was seen a single time. CDR3 protein: CASGKGVPGLAGGPGTQYF. In DNA form, the CDR3 reads TGTGCCAGTGGAAAAGGAGTCCCGGGACTAGCGGGGGGGCCGGGTACGCAGTATTTT. The J gene is TRBJ2-3, the V gene TRBV2; 16 bases line up with TRBD2. The ends lost 9 bases at V and 8 bases at J; junction bases unmatched: 20. Germline V gene data show CDR1 as SNHLY and CDR2 as FYNNEI. The CDR3 has 19 amino acids.